By proportion, the clone carrying this T cell receptor (beta chain) is medium-sized (0.01 to 0.1%). The germline V gene encodes CDR1 GTSNPN and CDR2 SVGIG (reference sequence). Trimming cost V 3 bases and J 5 bases, with 13 bases left between them. This CDR3 is 13 amino acids long. On each TCR cDNA molecule, a unique molecular identifier was present. From the 5' RACE reads, TCRdb called clonotypes with MiXCR, one entry per CDR3 protein. This sample carries some 10,000 distinct CDR3 sequences, 20% to 25% of them seen once, and the ten largest clones take over 35%. As for time point: blood at routine non-recurrence follow-up after resection. The source of the sample is a study of spatial heterogeneity in lung cancer. The overall study: Detected sequences consistently included more beta-chain ones than alpha-chain ones.

The sequence was obtained from a male donor with early-stage non-small cell lung cancer. The chain links TRBV30 to TRBJ1-1, with a weak D call TRBD1 (5 bases). The source material was PBMCs, sampled at follow-up. Here the CDR3 DNA reads TGTGCCTGGAGGGGACGGCCTAGGACTGAAGCTTTCTTT. This sequence encodes CAWRGRPRTEAFF.